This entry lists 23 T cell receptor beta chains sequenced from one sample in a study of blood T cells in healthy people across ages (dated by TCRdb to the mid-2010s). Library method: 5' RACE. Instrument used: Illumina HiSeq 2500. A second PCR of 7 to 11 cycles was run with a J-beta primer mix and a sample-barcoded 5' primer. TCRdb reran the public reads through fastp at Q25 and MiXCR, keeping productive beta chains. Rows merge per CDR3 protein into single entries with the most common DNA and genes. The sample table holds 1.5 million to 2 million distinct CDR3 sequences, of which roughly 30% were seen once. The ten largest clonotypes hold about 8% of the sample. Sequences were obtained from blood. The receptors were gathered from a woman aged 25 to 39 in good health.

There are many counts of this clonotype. CDR3 nucleotide sequence: TGTGCCAGCAGCTTAGCGGGAACAGGGAACCAGTACTTC. This sequence encodes CASSLAGTGNQYF. The chain carries TRBV7-9 and TRBJ2-5; D perhaps matches TRBD1 (6 bases). The CDR3 length is 13 residues. V shed 0 bases and J shed 10 bases, with 12 bases lying between them. CDR1 is SEHNR, CDR2 FQNEAQ, per germline (reference sequence). Variable domain in full (rest from reference TRBV7-9 and TRBJ2-5): DTGVSQNPRHKITKRGQNVTFRCDPISEHNRLYWYRQTLGQGPEFLTYFQNEAQLEKSRLLSDRFSAERPKGSFSTLEIQRTEQGDSAMYLCASSLAGTGNQYFGPGTRLLVL.

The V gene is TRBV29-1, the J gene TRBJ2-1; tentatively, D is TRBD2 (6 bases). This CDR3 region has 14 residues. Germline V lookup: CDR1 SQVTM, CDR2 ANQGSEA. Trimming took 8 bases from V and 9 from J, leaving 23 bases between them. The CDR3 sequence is CSLAGTAVGGEQFF. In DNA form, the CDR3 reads TGCAGCTTAGCCGGGACGGCTGTGGGGGGTGAGCAGTTCTTC.

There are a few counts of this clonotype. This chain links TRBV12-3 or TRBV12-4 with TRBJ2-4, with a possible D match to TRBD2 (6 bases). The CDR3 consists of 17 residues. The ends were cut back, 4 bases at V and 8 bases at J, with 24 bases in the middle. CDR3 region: CASSSPPGSPGEYIQYF. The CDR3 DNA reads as TGTGCCAGCAGTTCCCCCCCTGGGTCCCCGGGGGAATACATTCAGTACTTC.

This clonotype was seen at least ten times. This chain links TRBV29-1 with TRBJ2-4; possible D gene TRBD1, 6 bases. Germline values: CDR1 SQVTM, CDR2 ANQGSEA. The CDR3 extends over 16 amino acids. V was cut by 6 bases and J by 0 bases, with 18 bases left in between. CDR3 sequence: CSVTGTSLGAKNIQYF. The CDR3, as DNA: TGCAGCGTAACAGGGACATCCTTGGGAGCCAAAAACATTCAGTACTTC.

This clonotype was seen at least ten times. Here the CDR3 reads CATSSRTGPYEQYF. CDR3 nucleotides: TGTGCCACCAGCAGTAGGACAGGGCCGTACGAGCAGTACTTC. This rearrangement joins TRBV15 to TRBJ2-7, with 8 bases aligning to TRBD1. In germline, CDR1 is LNHNV, CDR2 YYDKDF (reference sequence). V gave up 3 bases and J gave up 4 bases; unmatched junction bases: 5. The CDR3 totals 14 residues.

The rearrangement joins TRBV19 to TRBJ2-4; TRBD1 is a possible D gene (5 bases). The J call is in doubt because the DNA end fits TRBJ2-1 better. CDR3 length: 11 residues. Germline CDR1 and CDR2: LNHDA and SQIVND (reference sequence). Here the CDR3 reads CASTQGNIQFF. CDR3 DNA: TGTGCCAGTACCCAGGGAAACATTCAGTTCTTC.

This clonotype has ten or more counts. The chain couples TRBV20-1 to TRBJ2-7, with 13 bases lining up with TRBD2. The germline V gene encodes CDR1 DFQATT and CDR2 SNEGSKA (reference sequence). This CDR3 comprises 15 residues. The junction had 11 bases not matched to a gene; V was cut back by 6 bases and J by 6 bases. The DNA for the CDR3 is TGCAGTGCGAGGACTAGCGGGAGATGGTCCCCCGAGCAGTACTTC. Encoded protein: CSARTSGRWSPEQYF.

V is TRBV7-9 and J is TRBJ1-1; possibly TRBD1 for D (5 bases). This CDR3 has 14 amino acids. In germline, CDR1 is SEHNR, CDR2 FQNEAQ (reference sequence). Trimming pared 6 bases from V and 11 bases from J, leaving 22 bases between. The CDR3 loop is CASRPPGRERDAFF. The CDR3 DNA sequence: TGTGCCAGCAGGCCGCCAGGGCGCGAAAGGGACGCTTTCTTT.

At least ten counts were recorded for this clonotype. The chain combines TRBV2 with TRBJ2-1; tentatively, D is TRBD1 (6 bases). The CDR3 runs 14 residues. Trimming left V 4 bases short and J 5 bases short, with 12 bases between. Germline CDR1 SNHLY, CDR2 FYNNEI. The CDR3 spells CASSGGRGDNEQFF. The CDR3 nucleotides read TGTGCCAGCAGTGGGGGCAGGGGTGACAATGAGCAGTTCTTC.

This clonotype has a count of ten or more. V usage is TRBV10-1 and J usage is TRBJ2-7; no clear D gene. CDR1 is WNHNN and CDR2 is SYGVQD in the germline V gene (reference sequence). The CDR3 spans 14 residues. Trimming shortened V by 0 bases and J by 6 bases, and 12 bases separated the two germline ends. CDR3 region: CASSESNGFREQYF. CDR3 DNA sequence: TGCGCCAGCAGTGAGTCTAATGGGTTTCGCGAGCAGTACTTC.

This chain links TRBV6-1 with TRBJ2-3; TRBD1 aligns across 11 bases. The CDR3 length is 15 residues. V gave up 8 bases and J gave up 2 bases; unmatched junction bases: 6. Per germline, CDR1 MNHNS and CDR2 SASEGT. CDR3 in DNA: TGTGCCAGCCTGGGACAGGGGGTGTTCACAGATACGCAGTATTTT. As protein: CASLGQGVFTDTQYF.

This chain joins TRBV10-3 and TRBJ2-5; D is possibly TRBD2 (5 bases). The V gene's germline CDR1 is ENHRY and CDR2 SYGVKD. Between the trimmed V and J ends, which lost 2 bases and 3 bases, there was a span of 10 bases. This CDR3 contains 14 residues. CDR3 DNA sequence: TGTGCCATCAGTGAGCCGCTAGCCGAAGAGACCCAGTACTTC. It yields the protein CAISEPLAEETQYF.

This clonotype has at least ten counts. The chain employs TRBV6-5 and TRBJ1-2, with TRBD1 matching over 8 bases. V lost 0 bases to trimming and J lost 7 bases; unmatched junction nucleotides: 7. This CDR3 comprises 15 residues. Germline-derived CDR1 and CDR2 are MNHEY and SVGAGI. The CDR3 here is CASSYSDREESGYTF. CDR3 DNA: TGTGCCAGCAGTTACTCGGACAGGGAGGAGAGTGGCTACACCTTC.

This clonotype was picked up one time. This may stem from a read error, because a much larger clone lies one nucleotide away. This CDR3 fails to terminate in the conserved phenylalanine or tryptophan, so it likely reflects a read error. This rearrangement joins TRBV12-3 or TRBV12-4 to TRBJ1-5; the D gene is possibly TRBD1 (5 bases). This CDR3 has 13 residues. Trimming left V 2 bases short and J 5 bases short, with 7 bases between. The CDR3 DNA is TGTGCCAGCAGTTTAATGGGGGATCAGCCCCAGCATGTT. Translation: CASSLMGDQPQHV.

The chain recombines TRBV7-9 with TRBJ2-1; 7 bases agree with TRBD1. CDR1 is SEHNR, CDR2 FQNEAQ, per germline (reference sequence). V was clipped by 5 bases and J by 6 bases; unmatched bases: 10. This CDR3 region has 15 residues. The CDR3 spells CASSPPGQRSNEQFF. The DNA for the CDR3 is TGTGCCAGCAGCCCGCCGGGACAGCGGTCCAATGAGCAGTTCTTC. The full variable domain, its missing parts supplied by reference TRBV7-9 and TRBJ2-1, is DTGVSQNPRHKITKRGQNVTFRCDPISEHNRLYWYRQTLGQGPEFLTYFQNEAQLEKSRLLSDRFSAERPKGSFSTLEIQRTEQGDSAMYLCASSPPGQRSNEQFFGPGTRLTVL.

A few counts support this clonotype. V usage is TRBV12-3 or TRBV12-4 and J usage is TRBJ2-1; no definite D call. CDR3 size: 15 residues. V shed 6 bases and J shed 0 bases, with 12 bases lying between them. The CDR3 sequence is CASSQRDSSYNEQFF. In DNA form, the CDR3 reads TGTGCCAGCAGCCAAAGGGATAGCTCCTACAATGAGCAGTTCTTC.

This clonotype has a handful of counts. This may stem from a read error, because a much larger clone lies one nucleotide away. The CDR3 reads CASSHAGTDNEQFF. CDR3 sequence (DNA): TGCGCCAGCAGCCATGCCGGGACCGACAATGAGCAGTTCTTC. The V call is TRBV4-1, the J call TRBJ2-1; D may match TRBD1 or TRBD2 (5 bases each). V was clipped by 3 bases and J by 5 bases, with 11 bases between them. This CDR3 contains 14 residues. The germline V gene has CDR1 MGHRA and CDR2 YSYEKL.

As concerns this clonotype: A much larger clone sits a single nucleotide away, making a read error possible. CDR3 DNA: TGCAGTGCTCTTGTTCAGGGTTACAACATTCGGTACTTC. As protein: CSALVQGYNIRYF. The chain has TRBV20-1 and TRBJ2-4; D is perhaps TRBD1 (5 bases). The CDR3 is 13 residues long. CDR1 DFQATT and CDR2 SNEGSKA come from the germline V gene (reference sequence).

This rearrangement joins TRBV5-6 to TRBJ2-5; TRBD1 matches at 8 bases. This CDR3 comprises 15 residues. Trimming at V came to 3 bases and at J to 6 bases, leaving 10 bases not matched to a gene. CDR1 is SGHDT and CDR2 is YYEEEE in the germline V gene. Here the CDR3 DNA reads TGTGCCAGCAGCTCCTGGCCAGGGGGCGCAAAGACCCAGTACTTC. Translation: CASSSWPGGAKTQYF.

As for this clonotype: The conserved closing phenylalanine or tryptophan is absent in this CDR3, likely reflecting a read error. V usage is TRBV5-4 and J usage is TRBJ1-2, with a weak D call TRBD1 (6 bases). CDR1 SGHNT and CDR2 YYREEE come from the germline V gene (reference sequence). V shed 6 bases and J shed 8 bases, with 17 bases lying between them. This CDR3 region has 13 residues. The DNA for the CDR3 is TGTGCCAGCACCGCGCAACAGGGTAGGGGCTACACCTGC. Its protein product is CASTAQQGRGYTC.

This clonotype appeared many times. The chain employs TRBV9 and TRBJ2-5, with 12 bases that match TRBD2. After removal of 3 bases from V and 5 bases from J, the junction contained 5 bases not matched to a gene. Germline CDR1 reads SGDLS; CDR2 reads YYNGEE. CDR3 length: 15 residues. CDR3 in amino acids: CASSGGLAGVETQYF. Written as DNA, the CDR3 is TGTGCCAGCAGCGGGGGACTAGCGGGTGTCGAGACCCAGTACTTC.

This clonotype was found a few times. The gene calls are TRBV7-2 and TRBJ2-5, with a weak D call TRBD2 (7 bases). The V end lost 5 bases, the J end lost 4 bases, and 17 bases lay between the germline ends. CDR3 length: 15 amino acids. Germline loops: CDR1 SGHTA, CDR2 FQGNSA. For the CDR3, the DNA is TGTGCCAGCAGCCCAGACCGGGGGGCAGGAGAGACCCAGTACTTC. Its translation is CASSPDRGAGETQYF.

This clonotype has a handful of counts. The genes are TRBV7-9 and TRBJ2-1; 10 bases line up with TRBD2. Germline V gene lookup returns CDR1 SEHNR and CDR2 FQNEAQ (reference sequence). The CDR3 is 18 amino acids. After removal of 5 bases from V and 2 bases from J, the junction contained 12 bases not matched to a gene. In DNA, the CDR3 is TGTGCCAGCAGCACTTCTAGCGGGAGTGGGGGGACCTACAATGAGCAGTTCTTC. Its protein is CASSTSSGSGGTYNEQFF.